This T cell receptor (beta chain) stems from a study of cytomegalovirus exposure and HLA in healthy donors. Broader study findings: As confirmed in vitro, a few CMV-associated chains were specific for CMV antigens.

The CDR3 totals 13 residues. Trimming removed 6 bases from V and 3 bases from J, with 12 bases in between. Germline V gene sequence: CDR1 MNHEY, CDR2 SVGAGI. Comment on this clone: The target antigen is unknown.

All donors participated as healthy donors of bone marrow. PCR amplification relied on 60 Vbeta primers (plus 13 Jbeta primers). Clones were read by immunoSEQ multiplex PCR, and TCRdb kept only the in-frame ones, dropping some. The data contain fewer than 150,000 clones, 75% to 90% of them singletons. The sequence was collected from a middle-aged man in good health and CMV-seronegative. The chain is built from TRBV6-5 and TRBJ2-7, with D uncertain. The specimen was PBMCs. DNA for the CDR3: TGTGCCAGCAGGGCTAGTCAGAGCTACGAGCAGTACTTC. Encoded protein: CASRASQSYEQYF.